The 20 T cell receptor beta chains reported below all come from one sample, sequenced in a study of cytomegalovirus exposure and HLA in healthy donors. PCR employed 60 Vbeta and 13 Jbeta primers. Some clones are missing from TCRdb's copy, which holds only in-frame ones; the method was immunoSEQ multiplex PCR. Here the sample spans under 200,000 clones, 68% being singletons. The specimen was PBMCs. Every receptor here comes from a man between 45 and 60 years old in good health and CMV-seronegative.

As for this clone: Other DNA sequences in the sample encode the same CDR3. The chain links TRBV2 to TRBJ1-4; a possible D gene is TRBD1 (5 bases). The germline CDR1 and CDR2 sequences are SNHLY and FYNNEI. This CDR3 contains 15 residues. The ends were cut back, 5 bases at V and 4 bases at J, with 14 bases in the middle. CDR3 amino acids: CASSQEQAINEKLFF. The CDR3 DNA follows: TGTGCCAGCAGTCAAGAACAGGCCATTAATGAAAAACTGTTTTTT.

This clone was found a few times. The gene calls are TRBV7-9 and TRBJ2-3, with unresolved D. The CDR3 consists of 15 residues. The V and J ends lost 2 bases and 0 bases respectively, with 9 bases between them. CDR1 and CDR2 from the germline V gene are SEHNR and FQNEAQ (reference sequence). Here the CDR3 reads CASSLRQDSTDTQYF. CDR3 nucleotides: TGTGCCAGCAGCTTACGGCAGGATAGCACAGATACGCAGTATTTT.

CDR3 loop: CASSFKGRGYGYTF. The CDR3 DNA is TGTGCCAGCAGCTTCAAGGGGCGCGGCTATGGCTACACCTTC. This rearrangement joins TRBV7-9 to TRBJ1-2, with D perhaps TRBD1 (5 bases). The germline gives CDR1 SEHNR, CDR2 FQNEAQ (reference sequence). The CDR3 totals 14 residues. V was clipped by 3 bases and J by 4 bases, with 12 bases between them.

This clone was found once. J is TRBJ1-6 and V is TRBV5-4; 7 bases are a match to TRBD1. V dropped 2 bases and J dropped 10; count of bases not matched to a gene: 3. The CDR3 sequence is 13 residues long. Germline CDR1 and CDR2: SGHNT and YYREEE (reference sequence). The CDR3 loop reads CASSFDRESPLHF. In DNA form, the CDR3 reads TGTGCCAGCAGCTTCGACAGGGAATCACCCCTCCACTTT.

This clone was seen a few times. The rearrangement uses TRBV4-1 and TRBJ2-7, with D possibly matching TRBD1 (6 bases). This CDR3 has 14 amino acids. The germline V gene encodes CDR1 MGHRA and CDR2 YSYEKL. With 5 bases removed from V and 3 bases from J, the gap between germline ends came to 14 bases. CDR3 protein: CASSGRTANYEQYF. For the CDR3, the DNA is TGCGCCAGCAGCGGCCGGACAGCCAACTACGAGCAGTACTTC.

The gene calls are TRBV9 and TRBJ2-7, with unresolved D. This CDR3 has 9 amino acids. Germline values: CDR1 SGDLS, CDR2 YYNGEE. The ends were cut back, 3 bases at V and 9 bases at J, with 4 bases in the middle. The CDR3 DNA reads as TGTGCCAGCAGCGCCTGGCAGTACTTC. Translating gives CASSAWQYF.

This rearrangement joins TRBV5-8 to TRBJ2-1; TRBD1 is a possible D gene (5 bases). Trimming left V 0 bases short and J 7 bases short, with 11 bases between. CDR3 length equals 14 residues. The V gene's germline CDR1 is SGHTS and CDR2 YDEGEE. The CDR3 spells CASSLAQARNEQFF. CDR3 bases: TGTGCCAGCAGCTTGGCACAGGCGAGGAATGAGCAGTTCTTC.

The CDR3 spells CASSPPRGVGSNQPQHF. CDR3 sequence (DNA): TGTGCCAGCAGCCCCCCTCGGGGGGTGGGCAGCAATCAGCCCCAGCATTTT. The V call is TRBV16, the J call TRBJ1-5, with TRBD1 as a possible D gene (5 bases). The CDR3 runs to 17 residues. Trimming took 4 bases from V and 1 from J, leaving 17 bases between them. Looked up from germline, CDR1 is KGHSY and CDR2 is FQNENV.

The chain uses TRBV29-1 and TRBJ2-4, with D possibly matching TRBD1 (6 bases). The CDR3 is 13 residues long. Trimming took 4 bases from V and 6 from J, leaving 13 bases between them. Per the germline V gene, CDR1 is SQVTM and CDR2 is ANQGSEA. The CDR3 loop is CSVVRGTGNIQYF. DNA of the CDR3: TGCAGCGTTGTAAGGGGGACGGGAAACATTCAGTACTTC.

The J gene is TRBJ1-1, the V gene TRBV10-3, with D unclear. This CDR3 has 15 amino acids. V gave up 3 bases and J gave up 4 bases, with 15 bases separating them. Germline CDR1 is ENHRY and CDR2 is SYGVKD. The CDR3 protein is CAISDQSQTGTEAFF. Written as DNA, the CDR3 is TGTGCCATCAGTGACCAATCTCAGACGGGCACTGAAGCTTTCTTT.

In this sample, this clone turned up once. The chain has TRBV2 and TRBJ1-4; D not resolved. Trimming removed 0 bases at V and 12 bases at J, with 5 bases between. The CDR3 runs 11 residues. CDR1 SNHLY and CDR2 FYNNEI come from the germline V gene. As DNA, the CDR3 is TGTGCCAGCAGTGAAGCATATCAACTGTTTTTT. Translating gives CASSEAYQLFF.

The chain carries TRBV13 and TRBJ1-2, with a tentative D call TRBD1 (6 bases). Germline CDR1 PRHDT, CDR2 FYEKMQ (reference sequence). The CDR3 has 13 residues. Trimming removed 5 bases from V and 4 bases from J, with 11 bases in between. The CDR3 loop reads CASSVTGIYGYTF. CDR3 DNA sequence: TGTGCCAGCAGCGTGACAGGTATCTATGGCTACACCTTC. The complete variable domain, with remaining parts taken from reference TRBV13 and TRBJ1-2, reads AAGVIQSPRHLIKEKRETATLKCYPIPRHDTVYWYQQGPGQDPQFLISFYEKMQSDKGSIPDRFSAQQFSDYHSELNMSSLELGDSALYFCASSVTGIYGYTFGSGTRLTVV.

This clone was seen a few times. The gene calls are TRBV28 and TRBJ2-5; D possibly corresponds to TRBD2 (7 bases). V was trimmed by 7 bases and J by 3 bases, leaving 18 bases between them. This CDR3 comprises 15 residues. Germline CDR1 is MDHEN and CDR2 is SYDVKM. The CDR3 region is CASNEGGGRKETQYF. In nucleotides, the CDR3 is TGTGCCAGCAATGAGGGGGGCGGGAGAAAAGAGACCCAGTACTTC.

This clone has more than one count but fewer than ten. This chain connects TRBV6-5 to TRBJ1-4, with D maybe TRBD1 (6 bases). The CDR3 has 16 residues. CDR1 and CDR2 from the germline V gene are MNHEY and SVGAGI. Trimming took off 4 bases at V and 5 bases at J, with 17 bases between the two ends. The DNA for the CDR3 is TGTGCCAGCAGTTTCGAACAGGGCGGTGGGAATGAAAAACTGTTTTTT. Its protein is CASSFEQGGGNEKLFF.

A single count supports this clone. The V and J genes are TRBV19 and TRBJ2-7; 11 nucleotides line up with TRBD2. Looked up from germline, CDR1 is LNHDA and CDR2 is SQIVND (reference sequence). CDR3 size: 15 residues. Trimming removed 5 bases from V and 2 bases from J; junction bases left unmatched: 5. CDR3 region: CASSLSSGGAYEQYF. In nucleotides, the CDR3 is TGTGCCAGTAGTCTAAGTAGCGGGGGGGCCTACGAGCAGTACTTC.

V gene TRBV6-6 combines with J gene TRBJ1-2, with a tentative D call TRBD1 (5 bases). V lost 6 bases, J lost 0 bases, and 17 bases lay in between. This CDR3 is 16 amino acids long. Germline loops: CDR1 MNHNY, CDR2 SVGAGI (reference sequence). CDR3 in DNA: TGTGCCAGCAGCGCGCAGGGAATGAGGTCTAACTATGGCTACACCTTC. This encodes CASSAQGMRSNYGYTF.

CDR3 DNA: TGTGCCATCAGTGAGTCGAATCTTGTGGGACTGGGGGACACCGGGGAGCTGTTTTTT. Translation: CAISESNLVGLGDTGELFF. The V call is TRBV10-3, the J call TRBJ2-2, with D tentatively TRBD2 (6 bases). The CDR3 covers 19 residues. V lost 0 bases and J 3 bases, leaving 20 bases between the germline ends. CDR1 is ENHRY and CDR2 is SYGVKD in the germline V gene.

This clone appeared a single time. The chain has TRBV27 and TRBJ1-1; the match to TRBD1 covers 11 bases. The CDR3 is 15 residues long. The germline V gene has CDR1 MNHEY and CDR2 SMNVEV (reference sequence). The V segment lost 4 bases and the J segment 5 bases; nucleotides outside the gene matches: 6. CDR3 nucleotide sequence: TGTGCCAGCAGTTCATACCGGGACAGGGGGACTGAAGCTTTCTTT. It yields the protein CASSSYRDRGTEAFF.

In regard to this clone: This CDR3 is also generated by other DNA sequences in the sample. The chain joins TRBV9 to TRBJ1-3, with D unclear. In germline, CDR1 is SGDLS, CDR2 YYNGEE. Trimming cost V 2 bases and J 0 bases, with 6 bases left between them. This CDR3 has 14 amino acids. CDR3 loop: CASSVGLSGNTIYF. The CDR3 DNA sequence: TGTGCCAGCAGCGTGGGCCTCTCTGGAAACACCATATATTTT.

This clone was seen more than once but under ten times. The chain is built from TRBV6-6 and TRBJ2-7, with a tentative D call TRBD2 (6 bases). Germline V CDR1 and CDR2: MNHNY, SVGAGI (reference sequence). The CDR3 consists of 14 residues. Trimming removed 7 bases at V and 7 bases at J, with 20 bases between. The chain's CDR3 is CASTQRGSLPEQYF. As DNA, the CDR3 is TGTGCCAGCACCCAACGGGGGTCCTTACCAGAGCAGTACTTC.